This TCR beta chain is drawn from a study of T cells in Graves' hyperthyroidism and ophthalmopathy. This CDR3 spans 17 amino acids. Germline-derived CDR1 and CDR2 are SGHTA and FQGTGA. V gave up 5 bases and J gave up 6 bases; unmatched junction bases: 15. It was RNA transcripts that yielded the amplified TCR beta CDR3 regions. TCR CDR3 regions were first amplified by RT-PCR with HTBI primers. TCRdb independently ran MiXCR on the multiplex PCR reads; one entry per CDR3 protein. Counted here are 480,000 or so distinct CDR3 sequences, roughly 14% occurring once; the ten biggest clones make up about a sixth. This clonotype was seen many times. Not enrolled were patients with uncontrolled infection, other autoimmune disease, pregnancy or lactation.

This clonotype was obtained from a young woman with Graves' hyperthyroidism. The chain joins TRBV7-3 to TRBJ2-2; 7 nucleotides align to TRBD2. Sequenced material: blood. The CDR3 coding sequence is TGTGCCAGCAGCCTTGCTCTAGCGGCCCTTGAGCCCGGGGAGCTGTTTTTT. It specifies CASSLALAALEPGELFF. Full variable domain (outside the CDR3, taken from reference TRBV7-3 and TRBJ2-2): GAGVSQTPSNKVTEKGKYVELRCDPISGHTALYWYRQSLGQGPEFLIYFQGTGAADDSGLPNDRFFAVRPEGSVSTLKIQRTERGDSAVYLCASSLALAALEPGELFFGEGSRLTVL.